The count of the clone carrying this TCR beta chain is one. The target antigen is unknown. The data derive from a study of cytotoxic CD8 clonotypes in ibrutinib-treated CLL. Regarding the study as a whole: Public clonotypes (which were uncommon) either contracted or remained stable on treatment.

Sequencing was performed with immunoSEQ multiplex PCR; in TCRdb, only in-frame clones are kept and a portion is missing. The sample lists tens of thousands of clones; roughly nine tenths were seen once. CDR1 is SGHKS and CDR2 is YYEKEE in the germline V gene (reference sequence). Trimming removed 1 base from V and 5 bases from J, with 15 bases in between. This CDR3 spans 15 amino acids. The TCR was taken from a human donor with chronic lymphocytic leukemia. The chain joins TRBV5-5 to TRBJ1-2; D call uncertain. Sequenced here: PBMCs, sampled after 12 months of ibrutinib treatment. The CDR3 region has the DNA TGTGCCAGCAGCTTGCCCACCGATCGCACATATGGCTACACCTTC. It specifies CASSLPTDRTYGYTF.